This passage covers 9 T cell receptor beta chains from one sample sequenced in a study of blood T cell repertoires in COVID-19. Here immunoSEQ multiplex PCR was the method, and the copy in TCRdb shows in-frame clones only, minus some. The sample yields 130,000 or so clones, approximately 86% seen once. Sample: peripheral blood. These receptors came from a woman aged 55-70 years with acute or convalescent COVID-19.

The gene calls are TRBV9 and TRBJ1-3, with a weak D call TRBD1 (6 bases). This CDR3 is 16 amino acids long. Germline-derived CDR1 and CDR2 are SGDLS and YYNGEE. V was cut by 0 bases and J by 0 bases, with 10 bases left in between. CDR3 sequence (DNA): TGTGCCAGCAGCGTAGATGGGACACACTCTGGAAACACCATATATTTT. Amino acids: CASSVDGTHSGNTIYF. Full variable domain (remainder filled in from reference TRBV9 and TRBJ1-3): DSGVTQTPKHLITATGQRVTLRCSPRSGDLSVYWYQQSLDQGLQFLIQYYNGEERAKGNILERFSAQQFPDLHSELNLSSLELGDSALYFCASSVDGTHSGNTIYFGEGSWLTVV.

The chain employs TRBV10-2 and TRBJ2-3; TRBD2 agrees at 7 bases. Germline trimming cut 7 bases from V and 4 bases from J; bases unmatched to any gene: 8. This CDR3 contains 14 residues. In germline, CDR1 is WSHSY, CDR2 SAAADI. In DNA, the CDR3 is TGCGCCAGCACCCAGTCGGGAGGTGCAGATACGCAGTATTTT. The encoded protein is CASTQSGGADTQYF.

The rearrangement links TRBV6-5 to TRBJ1-1; D gene unclear. The germline gives CDR1 MNHEY, CDR2 SVGAGI. Trimming pared 7 bases from V and 4 bases from J, leaving 13 bases between. The CDR3 totals 13 residues. CDR3 amino acids: CASIKERSTEAFF. CDR3 coding DNA: TGTGCCAGCATAAAGGAACGGAGCACTGAAGCTTTCTTT.

The gene calls are TRBV5-1 and TRBJ1-4, with 9 positions matching TRBD1. Germline CDR1 reads SGHRS; CDR2 reads YFSETQ. The CDR3 is 14 amino acids. J gave up 8 bases and V 9 bases, and 11 bases lay outside the gene matches. CDR3 sequence (DNA): TGCGCCACCCGGCCGGGACAGGGTTACGAAAAACTGTTTTTT. This sequence encodes CATRPGQGYEKLFF.

The rearrangement uses TRBV7-8 and TRBJ2-7; D remains ambiguous. In germline, CDR1 is SGHVS, CDR2 FQNEAQ. This CDR3 spans 14 amino acids. V lost 0 bases and J 1 base, leaving 7 bases between the germline ends. The DNA of the CDR3 is TGTGCCAGCAGCTTAGCGGCATCTTCCTACGAGCAGTACTTC. Translating it yields CASSLAASSYEQYF.

This rearrangement joins TRBV9 to TRBJ1-2, with TRBD1 identical over 11 bases. Germline V gene sequence: CDR1 SGDLS, CDR2 YYNGEE. V shed 4 bases and J 4 bases; nucleotides not matched to a gene: 3. CDR3 length: 14 residues. In DNA form, the CDR3 reads TGTGCCAGCAGCCGGACAGGGGGCAGCTATGGCTACACCTTC. This codes for CASSRTGGSYGYTF.

The rearrangement joins TRBV11-2 to TRBJ1-2; tentative D call: TRBD1 (5 bases). CDR1 and CDR2 from the germline V gene are SGHAT and FQNNGV. The CDR3 spans 16 residues. The V gene lost 0 bases and the J gene lost 4 bases, with 15 bases spanning the gap. DNA of the CDR3: TGTGCCAGCAGCTTAGATCGGAGACAGCCAGTCTATGGCTACACCTTC. Translating gives CASSLDRRQPVYGYTF.

The chain links TRBV20-1 to TRBJ1-1; no clear D. V was pared by 2 bases and J by 7 bases, with 8 bases between. This CDR3 is 11 amino acids long. Germline V gene sequence: CDR1 DFQATT, CDR2 SNEGSKA (reference sequence). CDR3 in amino acids: CSARWQVEAFF. The CDR3 bases are TGCAGTGCTAGATGGCAAGTTGAAGCTTTCTTT.

The genes are TRBV6-4 and TRBJ2-3; 9 bases fit TRBD2. The CDR3 has 14 residues. The germline gives CDR1 MRHNA, CDR2 SNTAGT. V gave up 0 bases and J gave up 6 bases; unmatched junction bases: 1. The DNA of the CDR3 is TGTGCCAGCAGTGACTCTAGCGGGGGCGATACGCAGTATTTT. Translating gives CASSDSSGGDTQYF.